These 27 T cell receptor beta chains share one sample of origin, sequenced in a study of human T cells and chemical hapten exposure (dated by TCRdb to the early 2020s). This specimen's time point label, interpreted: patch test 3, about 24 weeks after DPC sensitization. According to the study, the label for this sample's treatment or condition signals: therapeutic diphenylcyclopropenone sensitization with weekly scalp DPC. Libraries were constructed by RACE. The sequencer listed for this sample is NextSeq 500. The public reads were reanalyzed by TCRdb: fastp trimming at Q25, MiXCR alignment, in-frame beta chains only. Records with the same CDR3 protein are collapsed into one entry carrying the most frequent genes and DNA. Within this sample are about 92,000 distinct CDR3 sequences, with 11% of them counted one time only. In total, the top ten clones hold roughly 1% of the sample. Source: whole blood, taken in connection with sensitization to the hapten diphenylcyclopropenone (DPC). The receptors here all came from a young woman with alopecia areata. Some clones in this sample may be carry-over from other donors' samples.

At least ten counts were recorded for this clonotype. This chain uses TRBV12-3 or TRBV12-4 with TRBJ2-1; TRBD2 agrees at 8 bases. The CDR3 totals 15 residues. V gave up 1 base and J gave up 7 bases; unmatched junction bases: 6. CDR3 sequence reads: CASSLEREILNEQFF. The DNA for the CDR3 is TGTGCCAGCAGTTTAGAGCGGGAGATATTAAATGAGCAGTTCTTC.

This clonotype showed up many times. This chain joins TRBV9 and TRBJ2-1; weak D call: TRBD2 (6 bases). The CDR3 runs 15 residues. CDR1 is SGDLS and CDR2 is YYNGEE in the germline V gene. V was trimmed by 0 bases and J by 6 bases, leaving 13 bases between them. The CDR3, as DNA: TGTGCCAGCAGCGTAGATCGGCAGGGAGGCAATGAGCAGTTCTTC. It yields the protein CASSVDRQGGNEQFF.

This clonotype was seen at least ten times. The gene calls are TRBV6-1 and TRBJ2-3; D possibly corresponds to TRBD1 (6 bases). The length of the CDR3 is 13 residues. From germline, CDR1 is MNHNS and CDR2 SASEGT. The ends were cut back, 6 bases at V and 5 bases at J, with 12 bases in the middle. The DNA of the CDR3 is TGTGCCAGCAGATCGGCAGGGGAAGATACGCAGTATTTT. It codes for CASRSAGEDTQYF.

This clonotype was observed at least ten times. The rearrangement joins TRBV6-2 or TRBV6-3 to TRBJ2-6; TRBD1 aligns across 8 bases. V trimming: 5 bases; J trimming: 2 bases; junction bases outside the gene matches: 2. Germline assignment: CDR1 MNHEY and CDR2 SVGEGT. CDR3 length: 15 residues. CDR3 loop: CASSMTGAGANVLTF. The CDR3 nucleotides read TGTGCCAGCAGTATGACAGGGGCTGGGGCCAACGTCCTGACTTTC.

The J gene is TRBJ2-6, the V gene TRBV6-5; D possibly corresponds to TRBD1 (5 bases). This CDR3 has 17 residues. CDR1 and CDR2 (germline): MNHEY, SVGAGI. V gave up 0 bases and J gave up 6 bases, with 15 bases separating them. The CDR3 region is CASSYSGNSGAANVLTF. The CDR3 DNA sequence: TGTGCCAGCAGTTACTCGGGGAACTCTGGGGCGGCCAACGTCCTGACTTTC.

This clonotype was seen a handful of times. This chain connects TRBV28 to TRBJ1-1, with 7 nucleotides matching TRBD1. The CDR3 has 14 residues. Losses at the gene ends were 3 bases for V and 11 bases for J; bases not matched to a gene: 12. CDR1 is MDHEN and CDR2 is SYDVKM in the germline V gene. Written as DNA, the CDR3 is TGTGCCAGCAGTTTCCTATCGACAGGGCGTAGCGCTTTCTTT. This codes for CASSFLSTGRSAFF.

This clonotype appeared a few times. DNA for the CDR3: TGTGCCGTCGACTGGTCCGGGGAGCTGTTTTTT. This sequence encodes CAVDWSGELFF. V usage is TRBV10-3 and J usage is TRBJ2-2; D uncertain. The germline V gene encodes CDR1 ENHRY and CDR2 SYGVKD. Trimming removed 11 bases from V and 6 bases from J, with 10 bases in between. The CDR3 contains 11 residues.

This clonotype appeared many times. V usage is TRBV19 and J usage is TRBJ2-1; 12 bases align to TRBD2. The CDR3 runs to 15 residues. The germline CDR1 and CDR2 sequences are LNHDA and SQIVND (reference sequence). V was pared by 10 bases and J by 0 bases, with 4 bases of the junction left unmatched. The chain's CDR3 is CATRTSGNSYNEQFF. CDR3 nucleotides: TGTGCCACCCGGACTAGCGGGAACTCCTACAATGAGCAGTTCTTC.

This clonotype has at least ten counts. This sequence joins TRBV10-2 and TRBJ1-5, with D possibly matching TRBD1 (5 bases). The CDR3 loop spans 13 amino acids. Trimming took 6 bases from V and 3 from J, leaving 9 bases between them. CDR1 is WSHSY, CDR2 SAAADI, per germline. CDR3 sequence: CASRQGFNQPQHF. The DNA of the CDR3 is TGCGCCAGCAGGCAGGGATTCAATCAGCCCCAGCATTTT.

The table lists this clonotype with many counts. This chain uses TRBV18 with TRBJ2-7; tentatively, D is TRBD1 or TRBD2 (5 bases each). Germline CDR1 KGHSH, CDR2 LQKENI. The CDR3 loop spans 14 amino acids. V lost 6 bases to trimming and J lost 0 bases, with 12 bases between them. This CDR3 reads CASSWDRSSYEQYF. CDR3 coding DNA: TGTGCCAGCTCCTGGGACCGGTCCTCCTACGAGCAGTACTTC. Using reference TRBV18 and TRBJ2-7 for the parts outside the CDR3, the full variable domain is NAGVMQNPRHLVRRRGQEARLRCSPMKGHSHVYWYRQLPEEGLKFMVYLQKENIIDESGMPKERFSAEFPKEGPSILRIQQVVRGDSAAYFCASSWDRSSYEQYFGPGTRLTVT.

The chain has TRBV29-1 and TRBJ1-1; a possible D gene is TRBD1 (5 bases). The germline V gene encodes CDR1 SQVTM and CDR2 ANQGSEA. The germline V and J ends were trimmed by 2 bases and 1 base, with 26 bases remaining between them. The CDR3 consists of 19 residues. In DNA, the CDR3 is TGCAGCGTTGAATTTATGTTGCGTAGTCCCGGGACCCCGAACACTGAAGCTTTCTTT. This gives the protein CSVEFMLRSPGTPNTEAFF.

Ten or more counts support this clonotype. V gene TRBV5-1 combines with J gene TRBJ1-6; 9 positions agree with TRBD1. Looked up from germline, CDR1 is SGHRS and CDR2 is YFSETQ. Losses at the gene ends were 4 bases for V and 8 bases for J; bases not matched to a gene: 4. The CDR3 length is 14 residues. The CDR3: CASSPGQGYSPLHF. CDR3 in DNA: TGCGCCAGCAGCCCCGGACAGGGGTATTCACCCCTCCACTTT. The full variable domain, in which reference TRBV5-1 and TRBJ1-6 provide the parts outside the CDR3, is KAGVTQTPRYLIKTRGQQVTLSCSPISGHRSVSWYQQTPGQGLQFLFEYFSETQRNKGNFPGRFSGRQFSNSRSEMNVSTLELGDSALYLCASSPGQGYSPLHFGNGTRLTVT.

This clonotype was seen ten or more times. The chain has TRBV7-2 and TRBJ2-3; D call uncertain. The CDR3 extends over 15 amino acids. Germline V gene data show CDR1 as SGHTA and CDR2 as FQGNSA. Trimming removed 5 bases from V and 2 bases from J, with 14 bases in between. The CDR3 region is CASSLQRAFTDTQYF. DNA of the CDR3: TGTGCCAGCAGCCTACAACGAGCATTCACAGATACGCAGTATTTT.

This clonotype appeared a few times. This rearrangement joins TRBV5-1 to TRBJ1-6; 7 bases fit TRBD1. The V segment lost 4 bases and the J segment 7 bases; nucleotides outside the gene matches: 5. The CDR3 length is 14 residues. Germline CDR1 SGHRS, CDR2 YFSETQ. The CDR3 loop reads CASSAGTENSPLHF. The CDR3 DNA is TGCGCCAGCAGCGCCGGGACAGAGAATTCACCCCTCCACTTT.

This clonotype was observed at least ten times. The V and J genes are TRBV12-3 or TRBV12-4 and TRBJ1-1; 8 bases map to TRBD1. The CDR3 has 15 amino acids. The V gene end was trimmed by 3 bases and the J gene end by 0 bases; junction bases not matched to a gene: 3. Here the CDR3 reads CASSFRGRVNTEAFF. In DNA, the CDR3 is TGTGCCAGCAGTTTCAGGGGGCGGGTGAACACTGAAGCTTTCTTT.

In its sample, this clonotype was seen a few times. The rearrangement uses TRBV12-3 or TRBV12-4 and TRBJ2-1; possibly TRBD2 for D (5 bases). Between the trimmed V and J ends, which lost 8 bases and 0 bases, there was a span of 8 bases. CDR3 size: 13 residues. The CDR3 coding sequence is TGTGCCAGCGGGGAGAGCTCCTACAATGAGCAGTTCTTC. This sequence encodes CASGESSYNEQFF.

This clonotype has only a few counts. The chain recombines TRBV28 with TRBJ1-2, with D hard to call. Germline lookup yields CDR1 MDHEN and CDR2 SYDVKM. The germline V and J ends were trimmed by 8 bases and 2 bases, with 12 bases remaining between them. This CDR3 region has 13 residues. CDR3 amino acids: CASRGVGNYGYTF. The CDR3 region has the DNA TGTGCCAGCCGAGGAGTGGGGAACTATGGCTACACCTTC.

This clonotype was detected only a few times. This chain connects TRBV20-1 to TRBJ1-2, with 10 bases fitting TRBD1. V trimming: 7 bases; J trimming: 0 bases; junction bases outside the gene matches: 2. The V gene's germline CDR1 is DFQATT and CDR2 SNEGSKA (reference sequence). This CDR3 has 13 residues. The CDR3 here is CSVTGGTNYGYTF. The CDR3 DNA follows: TGCAGTGTGACAGGGGGCACTAACTATGGCTACACCTTC.

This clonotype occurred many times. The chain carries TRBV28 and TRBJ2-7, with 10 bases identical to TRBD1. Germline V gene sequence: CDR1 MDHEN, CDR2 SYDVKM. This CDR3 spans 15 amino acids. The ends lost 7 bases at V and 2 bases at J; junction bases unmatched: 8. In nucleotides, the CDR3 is TGTGCCAGCAACCCCTCCGGGACAGGGGCCTACGAGCAGTACTTC. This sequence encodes CASNPSGTGAYEQYF.

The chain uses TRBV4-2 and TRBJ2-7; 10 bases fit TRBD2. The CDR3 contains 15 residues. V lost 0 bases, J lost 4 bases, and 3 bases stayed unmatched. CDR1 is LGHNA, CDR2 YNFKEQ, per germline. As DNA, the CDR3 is TGTGCCAGCAGCCAAGAATCTAGCGGGAGATACGAGCAGTACTTC. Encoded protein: CASSQESSGRYEQYF.

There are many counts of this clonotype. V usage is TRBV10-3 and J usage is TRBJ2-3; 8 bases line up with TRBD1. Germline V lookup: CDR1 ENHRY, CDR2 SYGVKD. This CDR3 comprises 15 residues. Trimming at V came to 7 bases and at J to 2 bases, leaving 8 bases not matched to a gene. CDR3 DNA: TGTGCCATCAATAGGGGACAGGCAAACACAGATACGCAGTATTTT. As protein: CAINRGQANTDTQYF.

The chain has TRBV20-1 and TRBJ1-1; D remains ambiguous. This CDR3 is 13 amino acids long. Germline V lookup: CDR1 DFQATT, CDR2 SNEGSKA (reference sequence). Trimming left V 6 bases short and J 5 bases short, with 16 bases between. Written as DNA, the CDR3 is TGCAGTGCGCACGGGCAAGCGGGGACTGAAGCTTTCTTT. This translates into CSAHGQAGTEAFF.

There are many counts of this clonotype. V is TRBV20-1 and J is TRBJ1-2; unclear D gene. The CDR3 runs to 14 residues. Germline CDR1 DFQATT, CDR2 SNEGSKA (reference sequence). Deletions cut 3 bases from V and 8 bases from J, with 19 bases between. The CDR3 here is CSASGGGWAAGYTF. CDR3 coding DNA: TGCAGTGCTAGCGGTGGAGGCTGGGCGGCCGGCTACACCTTC.

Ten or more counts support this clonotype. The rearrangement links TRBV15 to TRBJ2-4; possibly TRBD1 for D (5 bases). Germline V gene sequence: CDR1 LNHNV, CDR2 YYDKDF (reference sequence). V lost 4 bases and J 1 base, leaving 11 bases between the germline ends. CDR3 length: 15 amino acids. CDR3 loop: CATSTRVTAKNIQYF. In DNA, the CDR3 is TGTGCCACCAGCACCAGGGTTACGGCCAAAAACATTCAGTACTTC. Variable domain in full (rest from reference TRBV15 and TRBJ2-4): DAMVIQNPRYQVTQFGKPVTLSCSQTLNHNVMYWYQQKSSQAPKLLFHYYDKDFNNEADTPDNFQSRRPNTSFCFLDIRSPGLGDTAMYLCATSTRVTAKNIQYFGAGTRLSVL.

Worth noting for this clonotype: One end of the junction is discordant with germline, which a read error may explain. The CDR3 loop reads CAGSLAGRPGVETQYF. The CDR3 nucleotides are TGTGCCGGCAGCTTAGCTGGGCGGCCCGGTGTAGAGACCCAGTACTTC. The chain carries TRBV7-2 and TRBJ2-5; D uncertain. CDR1 and CDR2 from the germline V gene are SGHTA and FQGNSA. The CDR3 is 16 amino acids.

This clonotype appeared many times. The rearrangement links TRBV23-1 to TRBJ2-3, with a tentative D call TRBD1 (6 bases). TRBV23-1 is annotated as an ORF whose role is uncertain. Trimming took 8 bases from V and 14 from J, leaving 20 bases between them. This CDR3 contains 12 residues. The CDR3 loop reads CASGDEGRGGYF. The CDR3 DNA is TGCGCCAGCGGGGACGAGGGACGAGGGGGGTATTTT.

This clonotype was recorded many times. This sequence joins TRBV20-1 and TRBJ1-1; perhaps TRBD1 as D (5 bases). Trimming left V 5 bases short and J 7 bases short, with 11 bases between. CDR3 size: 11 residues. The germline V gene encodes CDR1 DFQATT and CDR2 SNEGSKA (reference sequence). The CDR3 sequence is CSASPGLEAFF. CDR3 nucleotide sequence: TGCAGTGCTTCGCCGGGACTTGAAGCTTTCTTT.